This T cell receptor (beta chain) was found in a study of blood T cell repertoires in COVID-19. Background on the study: Samples came from the United States, Italy and Spain, spanning acute and convalescent COVID-19. Sample material is recorded as cDNA or gDNA derived from T cells, B-cell-depleted T cells, or PBMCs.

Patients in Seattle were enrolled during active infection, then followed longitudinally. Data came from immunoSEQ multiplex PCR; TCRdb stores just in-frame clones and leaves some out. The table lists about 300,000 clones, roughly 90% of them singletons, with less than 2% in the top ten. CDR3 size: 19 residues. Per the germline V gene, CDR1 is SEHNR and CDR2 is FQNEAQ (reference sequence). The V segment lost 4 bases and the J segment 1 base; nucleotides outside the gene matches: 17. The sample consisted of peripheral blood. The chain is built from TRBV7-9 and TRBJ2-3; 7 positions match TRBD2. This TCR derives from a woman in her 30s with COVID-19, enrolled during active disease. CDR3 sequence reads: CASSSQAYREGGGTDTQYF. The CDR3 region has the DNA TGTGCCAGCAGCTCTCAGGCCTATAGGGAGGGCGGGGGCACAGATACGCAGTATTTT.